Below, one T cell receptor beta chain is given with its context. Its antigen remains unknown. Germline V gene sequence: CDR1 SGHDT, CDR2 YYEEEE. With 2 bases removed from V and 6 bases from J, the gap between germline ends came to 17 bases. The CDR3 length is 16 residues. This entry belongs to a study of cytomegalovirus exposure and HLA in healthy donors. Across the study: Approximately 85 million unique TCRs from HLA-typed donors were held in an early data release. Whole-study results and caveats: A previous analysis found most TCR beta V segments productive roughly 90% or roughly 30% of the time. The analysis excluded some indistinguishable V segments, including TRBV6-2 and TRBV6-3. According to the study, some 160 TCR beta chains were cytomegalovirus-associated.

The PCR used 60 Vbeta and 13 Jbeta primers. TCRdb's table, derived via immunoSEQ multiplex PCR, lists solely in-frame clones and lacks some. The sample comprises 150,000 to 200,000 clones, roughly 84% of which are singletons, and nearly 6.5% rests with the top ten. The receptor was isolated from a man aged 50-59 years in good health and CMV-seropositive. Sequenced sample: PBMCs. V and J are TRBV5-6 and TRBJ1-4, with D possibly TRBD1 on 5 matching bases. The CDR3 region has the DNA TGTGCCAGCAGCTTTACTGGCCAGGGTTTTGATGAAAAACTGTTTTTT. As protein: CASSFTGQGFDEKLFF. Drawing the rest from reference TRBV5-6 and TRBJ1-4, the complete variable domain is DAGVTQSPTHLIKTRGQQVTLRCSPKSGHDTVSWYQQALGQGPQFIFQYYEEEERQRGNFPDRFSGHQFPNYSSELNVNALLLGDSALYLCASSFTGQGFDEKLFFGSGTQLSVL.